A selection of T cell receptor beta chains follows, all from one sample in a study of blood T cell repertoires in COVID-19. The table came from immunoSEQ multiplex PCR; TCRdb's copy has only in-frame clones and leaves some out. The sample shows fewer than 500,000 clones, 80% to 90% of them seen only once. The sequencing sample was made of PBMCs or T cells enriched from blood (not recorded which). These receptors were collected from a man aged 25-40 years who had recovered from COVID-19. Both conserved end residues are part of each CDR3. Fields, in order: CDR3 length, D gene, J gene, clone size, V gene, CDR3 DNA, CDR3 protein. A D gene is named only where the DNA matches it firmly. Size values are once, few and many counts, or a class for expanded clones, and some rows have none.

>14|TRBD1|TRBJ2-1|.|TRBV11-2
TGTGCCAGCAGACCCGGGACAGGGTACAATGAGCAGTTCTTC
CASRPGTGYNEQFF
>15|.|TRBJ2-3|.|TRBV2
TGTGCCAGCAGTGAGGATGGCAGGGCCACAGATACGCAGTATTTT
CASSEDGRATDTQYF
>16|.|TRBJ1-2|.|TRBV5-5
TGTGCCAGCAGCTTAGTGGCCGCGTCCAGGGACAATGGCTACACCTTC
CASSLVAASRDNGYTF
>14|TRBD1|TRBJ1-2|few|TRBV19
TGTGCCAGTACTAAAGACAGGGGGGCCTATGGCTACACCTTC
CASTKDRGAYGYTF
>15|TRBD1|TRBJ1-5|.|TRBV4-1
TGCGCCAGCAGCCATCACGGACAGGCGGATCAGCCCCAGCATTTT
CASSHHGQADQPQHF
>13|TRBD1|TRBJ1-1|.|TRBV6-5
TGTGCCGCGGGGAGAGGGGGCGGCACTGAAGCTTTCTTT
CAAGRGGGTEAFF
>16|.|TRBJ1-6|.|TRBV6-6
TGTGCCAGCAGTACGGGTCCTACGGACTATAATTCACCCCTCCACTTT
CASSTGPTDYNSPLHF
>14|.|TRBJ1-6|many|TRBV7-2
TGTGCCAGCAGCATTCAGGGGAATAATTCACCCCTCCACTTT
CASSIQGNNSPLHF
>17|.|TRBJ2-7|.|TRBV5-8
TGTGCCAGCAGCTCGAAAAGAAGACTAGATCGGACCTACGAGCAGTACTTC
CASSSKRRLDRTYEQYF
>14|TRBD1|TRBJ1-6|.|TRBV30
TGTGCCTGGAGAGACAGGGGTGGGAATTCACCCCTCCACTTT
CAWRDRGGNSPLHF
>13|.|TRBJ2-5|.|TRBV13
TGTGCCAGCAGCTTCAACAGGCGAGAGACCCAGTACTTC
CASSFNRRETQYF
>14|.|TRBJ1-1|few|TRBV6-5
TGTGCCAGCACCGAACTGGGGCCGAACACTGAAGCTTTCTTT
CASTELGPNTEAFF
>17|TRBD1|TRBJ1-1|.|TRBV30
TGTGCCTGGAGTGTCCAACAGGGGGCCGGTTACTACACTGAAGCTTTCTTT
CAWSVQQGAGYYTEAFF
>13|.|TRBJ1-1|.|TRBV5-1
TGCGCCAGCAGCTTGGCCGTCCGCACTGAAGCTTTCTTT
CASSLAVRTEAFF
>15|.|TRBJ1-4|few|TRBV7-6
TGTGCCAGCAGCTTTGAGGAGGCAACTAATGAAAAACTGTTTTTT
CASSFEEATNEKLFF
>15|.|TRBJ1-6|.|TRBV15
TGTGCCACCAGCAGAGAGGGTTCAGCGAATTCACCCCTCCACTTT
CATSREGSANSPLHF
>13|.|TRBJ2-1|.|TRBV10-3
TGTGCCATCAGCGTACATACAGAAGATGAGCAGTTCTTC
CAISVHTEDEQFF
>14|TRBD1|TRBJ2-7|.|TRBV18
TGTGCCAGCTCTCCCGGGACAGGGAAATACGAGCAGTACTTC
CASSPGTGKYEQYF
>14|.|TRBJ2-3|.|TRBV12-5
TGTGCTAGTGTCACGGCGGCAGTATGGGATACGCAGTATTTT
CASVTAAVWDTQYF
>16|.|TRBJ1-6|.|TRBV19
TGTGCCAGTAGTGTGGACAGAGCTTCCTATAATTCACCCCTCCACTTT
CASSVDRASYNSPLHF
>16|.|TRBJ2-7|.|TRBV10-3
TGTGCCATCAGTGTCTTCCCGCTCGGGAATAGCTACGAGCAGTACTTC
CAISVFPLGNSYEQYF
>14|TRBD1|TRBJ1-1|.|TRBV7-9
TGTGCCAGCATTCCGACAGGGGCCGGGACTGAAGCTTTCTTT
CASIPTGAGTEAFF
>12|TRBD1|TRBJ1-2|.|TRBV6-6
TGTGCCAGCACCCAACGACAGGGTGGCTACACCTTC
CASTQRQGGYTF
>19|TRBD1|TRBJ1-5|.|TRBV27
TGTGCCAGCAGTCCTCAACCCCGGCCCGGGACAGTCAAGGAGCAGCCCCAGCATTTT
CASSPQPRPGTVKEQPQHF
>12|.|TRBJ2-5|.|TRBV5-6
TGTGCCAGCATAGGACAGACGGAGACCCAGTACTTC
CASIGQTETQYF